The source of this TCR beta chain is a study of identical twins. TCRdb reprocessed the 5' RACE reads with MiXCR, giving one entry per CDR3 protein. The sample includes fewer than 450,000 distinct CDR3 sequences, approximately 9.1% of them seen just once. J lost 4 bases, V lost 7 bases, and 8 bases had no gene match. The CDR3 contains 14 residues. The germline gives CDR1 GTSNPN, CDR2 SVGIG (reference sequence). The origin of this receptor is a woman aged 45-65 years in good health. Sequenced input: naive T cells sorted from blood. The rearrangement joins TRBV30 to TRBJ2-7, with 12 bases lining up with TRBD2. In DNA, the CDR3 is TGTGCCTTTCTAGCGGGAGGGCCCAAATACGAGCAGTACTTC. It specifies CAFLAGGPKYEQYF.